Shown below are 11 T cell receptor beta chains from a single sample sequenced in a study of blood T cell repertoires in COVID-19. The protocol was immunoSEQ multiplex PCR, while the TCRdb copy is restricted to in-frame clones and leaves out a portion. The sample includes under 300,000 clones, 91% of them seen just once. Sequences were obtained from PBMCs or T cells enriched from blood (not recorded which). Every receptor here comes from a human donor in a cohort exposed to, infected with or recovered from COVID-19 (not recorded which). The donor label of this sample is uncertain.

The V gene is TRBV5-6, the J gene TRBJ2-1; no firm D call. The CDR3 sequence is 15 residues long. Trimming removed 3 bases from V and 5 bases from J, with 15 bases in between. Germline CDR1 reads SGHDT; CDR2 reads YYEEEE. CDR3 sequence: CASSSWAPSNNEQFF. CDR3 in DNA: TGTGCCAGCAGCTCGTGGGCCCCAAGTAACAATGAGCAGTTCTTC.

The chain joins TRBV5-1 to TRBJ1-2; 9 bases are a match to TRBD1. This CDR3 is 13 amino acids long. Trimming took 4 bases from V and 7 from J; bases not matched to a gene: 5. In germline, CDR1 is SGHRS, CDR2 YFSETQ. The CDR3 here is CASSTQTGGGYTF. Written as DNA, the CDR3 is TGCGCCAGCAGCACCCAGACAGGGGGTGGCTACACCTTC.

The J gene is TRBJ1-5, the V gene TRBV19; TRBD1 agrees at 7 bases. Germline lookup yields CDR1 LNHDA and CDR2 SQIVND (reference sequence). The CDR3 sequence is 20 residues long. Trimming cost V 0 bases and J 0 bases; bases outside gene matches: 14. The CDR3 DNA sequence: TGTGCCAGTAGTATAGAATCCGGGGCCGGACAGGCCTATAGCAATCAGCCCCAGCATTTT. Translating it yields CASSIESGAGQAYSNQPQHF. Based on the CDR3 plus reference TRBV19 and TRBJ1-5, the full variable domain is DGGITQSPKYLFRKEGQNVTLSCEQNLNHDAMYWYRQDPGQGLRLIYYSQIVNDFQKGDIAEGYSVSREKKESFPLTVTSAQKNPTAFYLCASSIESGAGQAYSNQPQHFGDGTRLSIL.

The chain links TRBV27 to TRBJ1-2; D unclear. V dropped 2 bases and J dropped 0 bases, with 10 bases sitting between them. CDR3 length: 15 residues. Per germline, CDR1 MNHEY and CDR2 SMNVEV (reference sequence). This chain's CDR3 is CASSLGLPANYGYTF. The DNA for the CDR3 is TGTGCCAGCAGTTTAGGGCTTCCTGCTAACTATGGCTACACCTTC.

This sequence joins TRBV7-8 and TRBJ1-3; D gene ambiguous. There are 17 residues in the CDR3. Germline CDR1 and CDR2: SGHVS and FQNEAQ. With 6 bases removed from V and 4 bases from J, the gap between germline ends came to 22 bases. The CDR3 sequence is CASSIIRRSATGNTIYF. The DNA for the CDR3 is TGTGCCAGCAGTATTATAAGGAGGTCGGCGACAGGAAACACCATATATTTT. The entire variable domain, with the rest obtained from reference TRBV7-8 and TRBJ1-3, is as follows: GAGVSQSPRYKVAKRGQDVALRCDPISGHVSLFWYQQALGQGPEFLTYFQNEAQLDKSGLPSDRFFAERPEGSVSTLKIQRTQQEDSAVYLCASSIIRRSATGNTIYFGEGSWLTVV.

The chain joins TRBV5-5 to TRBJ1-4; 8 nucleotides agree with TRBD1. J gave up 0 bases and V 3 bases, and 10 bases lay outside the gene matches. CDR3 length: 18 residues. Germline-derived CDR1 and CDR2 are SGHKS and YYEKEE (reference sequence). This CDR3 is CASSSGQGFVATNEKLFF. DNA of the CDR3: TGTGCCAGCAGCTCAGGACAGGGCTTCGTTGCAACTAATGAAAAACTGTTTTTT.

J is TRBJ2-2 and V is TRBV5-4, with D possibly matching TRBD2 (6 bases). Germline V lookup: CDR1 SGHNT, CDR2 YYREEE (reference sequence). The CDR3 loop spans 15 amino acids. The V and J ends lost 2 bases and 5 bases respectively, with 13 bases between them. DNA for the CDR3: TGTGCCAGCAGCTTCCCGGGACTCCGGACCGGGGAGCTGTTTTTT. It yields the protein CASSFPGLRTGELFF.

This clone appeared a few times. The CDR3 loop reads CSVPYPGSVNTEAFF. DNA of the CDR3: TGCAGCGTTCCATACCCAGGGTCCGTGAACACTGAAGCTTTCTTT. The J gene is TRBJ1-1, the V gene TRBV29-1; D is possibly TRBD1 (5 bases). The germline V gene encodes CDR1 SQVTM and CDR2 ANQGSEA. This CDR3 spans 15 amino acids. Between the trimmed V and J ends, which lost 5 bases and 0 bases, there was a span of 16 bases.

The chain has TRBV30 and TRBJ1-5; possibly TRBD1 for D (6 bases). The ends were cut back, 2 bases at V and 7 bases at J, with 6 bases in the middle. The CDR3 has 11 residues. Looked up from germline, CDR1 is GTSNPN and CDR2 is SVGIG (reference sequence). CDR3 DNA: TGTGCCTGGAGTACAGGGCAGCCCCAGCATTTT. It specifies CAWSTGQPQHF.

The gene calls are TRBV9 and TRBJ1-2, with 8 bases that match TRBD1. Germline CDR1 reads SGDLS; CDR2 reads YYNGEE. This CDR3 has 15 residues. The J segment lost 2 bases and the V segment lost 2 bases, leaving 5 bases of the junction unmatched. The CDR3 sequence: CASSVGQGSNYGYTF. The CDR3, as DNA: TGTGCCAGCAGCGTCGGACAGGGCTCAAACTATGGCTACACCTTC.

This clone has a single count. The chain employs TRBV2 and TRBJ1-2, with D perhaps matching TRBD1 (6 bases). This CDR3 is built from 14 residues. The V gene's germline CDR1 is SNHLY and CDR2 FYNNEI. V lost 5 bases and J 6 bases, leaving 16 bases between the germline ends. This CDR3 reads CASSSGRGFDGYTF. The CDR3 DNA reads as TGTGCCAGCAGTTCTGGCAGGGGCTTTGATGGCTACACCTTC.